This T cell receptor beta chain was sequenced in a study of control samples from healthy donors and cancer patients (dated by TCRdb to about 2020). Library preparation was by the immunoSEQ multiplex PCR assay. TCRdb's version of the immuneACCESS table is confined to in-frame rearrangements and falls short of the full clone set. An unresolved V gene accounts for under half of the shortfall where checked; the remainder is of unknown origin. In this sample the table shows 130,000 to 150,000 clones, approximately 91% of which occur a single time. The ten largest account for 3.2% of the sample. CDR1 is given as SGHKS and CDR2 as YYEKEE, both from the germline V gene (reference sequence). At the junction V is shortened by 5 bases and J by 4 bases; bases outside the gene matches: 6. Measured from the cysteine to the phenylalanine, the CDR3 is 16 residues long. CDR3 DNA only is kept here, 48 bases in frame from base 1.

In regard to this clone: What antigen it recognizes has not been identified. Per-nucleotide qualities are absent, and no much larger clonotype sits a single base away.

The chain was built from TRBV5-5 and TRBJ2-3, and TRBD2 matches 14 of the central bases. The sequence was obtained from a man in his thirties or forties in good health. Sequenced: blood. This receptor has the CDR3 CASSHPGLAGADTQYF. The bases are TGTGCCAGCAGTCACCCGGGACTAGCGGGGGCAGATACGCAGTATTTT.